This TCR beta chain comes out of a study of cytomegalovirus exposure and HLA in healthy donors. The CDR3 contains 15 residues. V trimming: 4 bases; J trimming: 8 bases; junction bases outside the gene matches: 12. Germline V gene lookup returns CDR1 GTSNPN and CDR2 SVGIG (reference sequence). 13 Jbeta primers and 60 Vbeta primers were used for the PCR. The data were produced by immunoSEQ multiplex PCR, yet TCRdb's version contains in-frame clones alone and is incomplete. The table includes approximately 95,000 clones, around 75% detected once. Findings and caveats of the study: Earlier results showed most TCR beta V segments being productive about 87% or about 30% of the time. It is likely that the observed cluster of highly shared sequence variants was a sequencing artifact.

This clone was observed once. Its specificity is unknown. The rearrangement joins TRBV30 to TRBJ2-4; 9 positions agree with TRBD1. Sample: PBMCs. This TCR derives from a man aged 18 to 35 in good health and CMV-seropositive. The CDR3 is CAWTHSTGGRDIQYF. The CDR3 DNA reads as TGTGCCTGGACCCACTCTACAGGGGGCCGGGACATTCAGTACTTC.